This is a list of T cell receptor beta chains from one sample in a study of blood T cell repertoires in COVID-19. Only in-frame clones appear in the TCRdb table, and some are missing; sequencing was by immunoSEQ multiplex PCR. This sample yields just under 95,000 clones, of which around 80% are seen a single time; about 8.7% belongs to the top ten. Input material: peripheral blood. These receptors all stem from a man aged 50 to 60 who had recovered from COVID-19. Both conserved end residues are part of each CDR3. The D gene is left open where the match is weak. Some rows mark clone size as missing; the rest say once, few, many or name a class of expanded clone.

>TRBV12-3/TRBV12-4|TRBJ1-2|12|-|-
TGTGCCAGCAGGGGCAGGGGTGAGGGCTACACCTTC
CASRGRGEGYTF
>TRBV5-1|TRBJ2-5|13|TRBD1|once
TGCGCCAGCAGCGAGGGGGCGGGTGAGACCCAGTACTTC
CASSEGAGETQYF
>TRBV7-3|TRBJ2-7|14|TRBD1|-
TGTGCCAGCAGCTTAATTCAGGGGGCCTACGAGCAGTACTTC
CASSLIQGAYEQYF
>TRBV7-9|TRBJ2-3|14|TRBD2|few
TGTGCCAGCAGCTTTAGCGGGAGTACAGATACGCAGTATTTT
CASSFSGSTDTQYF
>TRBV19|TRBJ2-1|14|-|-
TGTGCCAGTACCGGACCGCCGGGGAATCGTGAGCAGTTCTTC
CASTGPPGNREQFF
>TRBV7-8|TRBJ2-5|16|TRBD1|-
TGTGCCAGCAGCTTGGGGGACAGGGGAATTTCAGAGACCCAGTACTTC
CASSLGDRGISETQYF
>TRBV18|TRBJ1-1|14|-|-
TGTGCCAGCTCAACTGGGGGGATGAACACTGAAGCTTTCTTT
CASSTGGMNTEAFF
>TRBV30|TRBJ2-7|13|TRBD1|many
TGTGCCTGGAGTGTCGGACAGGGCTACGAGCAGTACTTC
CAWSVGQGYEQYF
>TRBV24-1|TRBJ2-2|14|-|-
TGTGCCACCAGTGATTCCGGGGGCACCGGGGAGCTGTTTTTT
CATSDSGGTGELFF
>TRBV6-5|TRBJ2-7|12|-|-
TGTGCCAGCAAGACAGAGGCCTACGAGCAGTACTTC
CASKTEAYEQYF
>TRBV28|TRBJ2-2|17|-|-
TGTGCCAGCAGTTCCGCCCGACAGAAGGTAAACACCGGGGAGCTGTTTTTT
CASSSARQKVNTGELFF
>TRBV21-1|TRBJ2-1|18|-|-
TGTGCCAGCAGCAAATACCTTGGGGACAGGGCTACCTACAATGAGCAGTTCTTC
CASSKYLGDRATYNEQFF
>TRBV5-1|TRBJ1-1|12|-|-
TGCGCCAGCAGCCAGGGGAACACTGAAGCTTTCTTT
CASSQGNTEAFF
>TRBV11-2|TRBJ2-1|17|-|-
TGTGCCAGCAGATCCCCGGCAATAGCGAGAACCTACAATGAGCAGTTCTTC
CASRSPAIARTYNEQFF
>TRBV3-1/TRBV3-2|TRBJ1-2|14|-|-
TGTGCCAGCAGCCCTGACGCTTCCCGGGGTGGCTACACCTTC
CASSPDASRGGYTF
>TRBV28|TRBJ1-2|16|TRBD1|-
TGTGCCAGCAGTTTATCTCACCCAGGACAGGGCTTTGGCTACACCTTC
CASSLSHPGQGFGYTF
>TRBV11-2|TRBJ2-1|14|-|-
TGTGCCAGCAGCTTAGCGGGAGCGGGTAATGAGCAGTTCTTC
CASSLAGAGNEQFF
>TRBV7-2|TRBJ2-4|13|-|-
TGTGCCAGCAGCGGCCGTCGGAGTAGCATTCAGTACTTC
CASSGRRSSIQYF
>TRBV24-1|TRBJ1-5|15|-|medium-sized
TGTGCCACCAGTGGGCGGGGGACTAGCAATCAGCCCCAGCATTTT
CATSGRGTSNQPQHF